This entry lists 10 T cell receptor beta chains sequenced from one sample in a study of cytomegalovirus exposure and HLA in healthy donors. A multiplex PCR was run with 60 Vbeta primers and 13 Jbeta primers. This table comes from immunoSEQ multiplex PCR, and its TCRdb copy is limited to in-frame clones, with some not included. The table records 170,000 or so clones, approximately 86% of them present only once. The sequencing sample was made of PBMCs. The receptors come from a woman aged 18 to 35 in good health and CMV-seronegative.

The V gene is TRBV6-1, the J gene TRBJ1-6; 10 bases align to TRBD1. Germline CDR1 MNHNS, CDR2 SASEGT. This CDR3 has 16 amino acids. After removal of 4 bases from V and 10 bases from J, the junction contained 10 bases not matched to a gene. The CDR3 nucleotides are TGTGCCAGCAGTGCAAACCGGGACAGGGGTCGGTCACCCCTCCACTTT. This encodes CASSANRDRGRSPLHF.

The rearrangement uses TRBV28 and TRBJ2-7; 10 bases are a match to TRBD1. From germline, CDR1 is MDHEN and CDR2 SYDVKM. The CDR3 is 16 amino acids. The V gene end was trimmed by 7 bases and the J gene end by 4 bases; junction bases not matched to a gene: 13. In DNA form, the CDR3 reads TGTGCCAGCACCAAACCTGCGGGACAGGGGATTTACGAGCAGTACTTC. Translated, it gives CASTKPAGQGIYEQYF.

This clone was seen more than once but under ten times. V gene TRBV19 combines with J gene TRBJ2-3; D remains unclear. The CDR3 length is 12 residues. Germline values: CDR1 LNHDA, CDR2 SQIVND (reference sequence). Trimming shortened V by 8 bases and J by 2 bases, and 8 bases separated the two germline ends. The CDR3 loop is CASGINTDTQYF. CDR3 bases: TGTGCCAGTGGCATTAACACAGATACGCAGTATTTT.

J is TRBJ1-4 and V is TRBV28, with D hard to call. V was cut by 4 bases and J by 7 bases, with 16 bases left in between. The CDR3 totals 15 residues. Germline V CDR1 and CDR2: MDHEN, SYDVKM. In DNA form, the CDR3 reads TGTGCCAGCAGTTCATACCGAGCCTATCCTGAAAAACTGTTTTTT. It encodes CASSSYRAYPEKLFF.

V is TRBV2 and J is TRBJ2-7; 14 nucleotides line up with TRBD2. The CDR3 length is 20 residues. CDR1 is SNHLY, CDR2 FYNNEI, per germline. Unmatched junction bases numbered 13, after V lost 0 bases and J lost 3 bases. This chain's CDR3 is CASSEARLAGGIGRYYEQYF. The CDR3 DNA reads TGTGCCAGCAGTGAAGCGCGACTAGCGGGAGGGATCGGGCGCTACTACGAGCAGTACTTC.

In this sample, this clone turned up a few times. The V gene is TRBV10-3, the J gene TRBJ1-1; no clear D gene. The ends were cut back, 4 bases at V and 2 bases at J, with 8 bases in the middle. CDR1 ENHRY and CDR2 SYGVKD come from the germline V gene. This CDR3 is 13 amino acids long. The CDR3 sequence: CAISVQVNTEAFF. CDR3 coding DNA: TGTGCCATCAGTGTTCAGGTAAACACTGAAGCTTTCTTT.

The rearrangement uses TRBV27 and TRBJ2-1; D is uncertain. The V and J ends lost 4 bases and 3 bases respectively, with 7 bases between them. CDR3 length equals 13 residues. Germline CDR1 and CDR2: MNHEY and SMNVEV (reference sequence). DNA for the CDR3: TGTGCCAGCAGTTCGAGGAACTACAATGAGCAGTTCTTC. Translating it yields CASSSRNYNEQFF.

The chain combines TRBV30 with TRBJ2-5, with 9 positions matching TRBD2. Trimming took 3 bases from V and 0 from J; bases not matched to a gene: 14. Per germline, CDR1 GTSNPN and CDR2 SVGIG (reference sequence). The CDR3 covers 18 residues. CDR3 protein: CAWSAAGGSLNYQETQYF. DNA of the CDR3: TGTGCCTGGAGCGCCGCGGGGGGGAGCCTGAACTACCAAGAGACCCAGTACTTC.

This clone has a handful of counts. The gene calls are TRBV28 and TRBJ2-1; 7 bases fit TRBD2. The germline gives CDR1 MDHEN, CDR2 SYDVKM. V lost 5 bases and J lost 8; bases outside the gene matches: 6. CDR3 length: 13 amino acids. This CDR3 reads CASSRGLGDEQFF. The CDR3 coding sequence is TGTGCCAGCAGTCGCGGACTAGGGGATGAGCAGTTCTTC.

The CDR3 coding sequence is TGTGCCAGCAGCCCCGGGACTAGCGGGAGGGGCCCCTACAATGAGCAGTTCTTC. This gives the protein CASSPGTSGRGPYNEQFF. The gene calls are TRBV9 and TRBJ2-1; 16 nucleotides line up with TRBD2. The CDR3 is made up of 18 amino acids. Trimming removed 4 bases from V and 2 bases from J; junction bases left unmatched: 6. Germline CDR1 reads SGDLS; CDR2 reads YYNGEE.